Given below is one TCR beta chain in context. The data originate from a study of cytomegalovirus exposure and HLA in healthy donors. PCR was performed using 60 Vbeta and 13 Jbeta primers. Measured with immunoSEQ multiplex PCR; TCRdb has only the in-frame clones, and not every one. Among tens of thousands of clones listed, over 60% were seen once. The CDR3 covers 13 residues. The V end was cut by 7 bases, the J end by 5 bases, with 15 bases between. The germline V gene encodes CDR1 SEHNR and CDR2 FQNEAQ (reference sequence). Sequencing input: PBMCs. This receptor was taken from a woman aged 45-65 years in good health and CMV-seronegative. The gene calls are TRBV7-9 and TRBJ2-7; a possible D gene is TRBD1 (6 bases). The CDR3 DNA is TGTGCCAGCACCTATTCAGGGGTTGACGAGCAGTACTTC. This encodes CASTYSGVDEQYF.